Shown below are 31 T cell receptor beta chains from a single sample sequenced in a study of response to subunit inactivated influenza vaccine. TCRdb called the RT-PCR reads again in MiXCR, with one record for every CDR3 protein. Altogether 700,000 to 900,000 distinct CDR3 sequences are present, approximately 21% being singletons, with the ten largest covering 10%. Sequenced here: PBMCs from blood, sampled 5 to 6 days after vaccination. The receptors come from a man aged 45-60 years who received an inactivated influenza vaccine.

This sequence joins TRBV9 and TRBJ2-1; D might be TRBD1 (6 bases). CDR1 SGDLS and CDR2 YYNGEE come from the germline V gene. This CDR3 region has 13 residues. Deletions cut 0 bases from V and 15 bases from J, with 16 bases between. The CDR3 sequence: CASSVAGQSSPFF. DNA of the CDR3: TGTGCCAGCAGCGTAGCTGGACAGTCTTCTCCGTTCTTC. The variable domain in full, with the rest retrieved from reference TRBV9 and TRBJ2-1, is DSGVTQTPKHLITATGQRVTLRCSPRSGDLSVYWYQQSLDQGLQFLIQYYNGEERAKGNILERFSAQQFPDLHSELNLSSLELGDSALYFCASSVAGQSSPFFGPGTRLTVL.

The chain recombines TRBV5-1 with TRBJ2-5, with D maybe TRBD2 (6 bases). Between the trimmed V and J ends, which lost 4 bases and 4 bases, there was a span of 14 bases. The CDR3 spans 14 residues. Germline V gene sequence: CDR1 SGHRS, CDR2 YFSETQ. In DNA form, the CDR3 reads TGCGCCAGCAGCCCGAACTCGGGGGTAGAGACCCAGTACTTC. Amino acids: CASSPNSGVETQYF.

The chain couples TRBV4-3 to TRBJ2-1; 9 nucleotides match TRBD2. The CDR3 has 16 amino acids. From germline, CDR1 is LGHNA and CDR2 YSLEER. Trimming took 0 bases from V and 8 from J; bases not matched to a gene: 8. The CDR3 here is CASSQDGAGGSHEQFF. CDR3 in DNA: TGCGCCAGCAGCCAAGACGGAGCGGGGGGCAGCCATGAGCAGTTCTTC.

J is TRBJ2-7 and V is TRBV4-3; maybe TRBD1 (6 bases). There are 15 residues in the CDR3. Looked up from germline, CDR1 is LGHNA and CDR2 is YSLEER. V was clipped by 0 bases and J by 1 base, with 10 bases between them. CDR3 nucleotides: TGCGCCAGCAGCCAAGACGGGACACGGTCCTACGAGCAGTACTTC. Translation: CASSQDGTRSYEQYF.

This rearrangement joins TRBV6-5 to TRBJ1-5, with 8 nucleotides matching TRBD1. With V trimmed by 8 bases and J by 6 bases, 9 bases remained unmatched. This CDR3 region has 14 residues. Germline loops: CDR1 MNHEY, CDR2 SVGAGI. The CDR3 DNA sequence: TGTGCCAGCCGCGGACAGGGAGGCACTCAGCCCCAGCATTTT. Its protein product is CASRGQGGTQPQHF.

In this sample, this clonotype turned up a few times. DNA of the CDR3: TGTGCCAGCAGCTTAGCGGGGGGGGCAGGGTCTGGGTATGGCTACACCTTC. It encodes CASSLAGGAGSGYGYTF. The chain recombines TRBV7-2 with TRBJ1-2; tentative D call: TRBD1 (6 bases). The CDR3 consists of 17 residues. V lost 0 bases and J 5 bases, leaving 19 bases between the germline ends. Germline-derived CDR1 and CDR2 are SGHTA and FQGNSA.

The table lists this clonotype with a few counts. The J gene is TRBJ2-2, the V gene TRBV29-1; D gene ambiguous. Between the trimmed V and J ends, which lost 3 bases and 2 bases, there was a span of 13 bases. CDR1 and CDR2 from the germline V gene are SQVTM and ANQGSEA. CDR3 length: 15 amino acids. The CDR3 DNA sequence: TGCAGCGTTGATCAAGGCGGATTAAACACCGGGGAGCTGTTTTTT. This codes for CSVDQGGLNTGELFF.

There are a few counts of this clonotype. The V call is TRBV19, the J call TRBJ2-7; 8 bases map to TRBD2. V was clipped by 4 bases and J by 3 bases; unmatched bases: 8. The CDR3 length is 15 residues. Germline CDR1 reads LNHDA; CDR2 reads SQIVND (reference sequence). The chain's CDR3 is CASSTSSGSGYEQYF. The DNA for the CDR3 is TGTGCCAGTAGTACCTCTAGCGGGTCGGGCTACGAGCAGTACTTC.

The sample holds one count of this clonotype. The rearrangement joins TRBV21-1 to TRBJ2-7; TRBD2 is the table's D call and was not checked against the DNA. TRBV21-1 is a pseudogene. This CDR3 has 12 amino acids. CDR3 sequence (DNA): TGTGCCAGCACCGGGGCCCCCTACGAGCAGTACTTC. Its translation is CASTGAPYEQYF.

CDR3 nucleotide sequence: TGCAGTGCTAAGAATCCGGGACTAGCGGGGGTGAATGAGCAGTTCTTC. As protein: CSAKNPGLAGVNEQFF. The rearrangement uses TRBV20-1 and TRBJ2-1; 14 bases map to TRBD2. This CDR3 is 16 amino acids long. Germline V gene sequence: CDR1 DFQATT, CDR2 SNEGSKA (reference sequence). The ends lost 4 bases at V and 7 bases at J; junction bases unmatched: 9.

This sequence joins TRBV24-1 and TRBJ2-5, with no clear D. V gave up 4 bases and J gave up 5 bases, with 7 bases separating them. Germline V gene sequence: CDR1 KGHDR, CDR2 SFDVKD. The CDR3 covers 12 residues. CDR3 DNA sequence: TGTGCCACCAGTGACTTTGAGGAGACCCAGTACTTC. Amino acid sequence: CATSDFEETQYF.

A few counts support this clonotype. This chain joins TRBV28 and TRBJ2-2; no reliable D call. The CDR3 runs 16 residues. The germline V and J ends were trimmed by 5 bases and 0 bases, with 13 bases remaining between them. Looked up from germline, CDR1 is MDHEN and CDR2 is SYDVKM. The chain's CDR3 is CASSDSVLANTGELFF. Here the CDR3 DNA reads TGTGCCAGCAGTGACTCAGTACTCGCGAACACCGGGGAGCTGTTTTTT.

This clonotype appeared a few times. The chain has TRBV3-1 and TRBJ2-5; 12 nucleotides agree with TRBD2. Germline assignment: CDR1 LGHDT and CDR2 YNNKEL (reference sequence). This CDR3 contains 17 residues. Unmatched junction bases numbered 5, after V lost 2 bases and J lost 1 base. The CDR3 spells CASSQPRTSGIQETQYF. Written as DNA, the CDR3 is TGTGCCAGCAGCCAACCCCGGACTAGCGGGATCCAAGAGACCCAGTACTTC.

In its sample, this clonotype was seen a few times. The CDR3 sequence: CSAMPGGDEQFF. In nucleotides, the CDR3 is TGCAGTGCGATGCCGGGTGGGGATGAGCAGTTCTTC. The chain carries TRBV20-1 and TRBJ2-1; D unresolved. CDR1 is DFQATT, CDR2 SNEGSKA, per germline (reference sequence). This CDR3 is 12 amino acids long. V dropped 6 bases and J dropped 8 bases, with 14 bases sitting between them.

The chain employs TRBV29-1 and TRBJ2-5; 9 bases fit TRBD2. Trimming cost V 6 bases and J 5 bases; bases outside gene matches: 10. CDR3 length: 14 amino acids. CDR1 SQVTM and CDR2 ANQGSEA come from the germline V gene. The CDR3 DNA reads TGCAGCGTGAAGGTAGCGGGGGCAGGGGAGACCCAGTACTTC. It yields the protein CSVKVAGAGETQYF.

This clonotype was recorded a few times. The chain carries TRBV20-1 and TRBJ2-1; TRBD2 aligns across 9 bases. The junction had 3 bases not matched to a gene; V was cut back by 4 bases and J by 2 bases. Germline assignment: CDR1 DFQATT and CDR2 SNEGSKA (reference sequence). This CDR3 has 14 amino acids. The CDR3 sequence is CSAKAGGPYNEQFF. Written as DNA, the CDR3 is TGCAGTGCTAAGGCGGGAGGGCCCTACAATGAGCAGTTCTTC.

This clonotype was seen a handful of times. CDR3 loop: CASSLVVGSYEQYF. CDR3 sequence (DNA): TGTGCCAGCAGCTTGGTGGTGGGATCCTACGAGCAGTACTTC. The chain combines TRBV5-5 with TRBJ2-7, with D unclear. The CDR3 is 14 residues long. Germline V CDR1 and CDR2: SGHKS, YYEKEE (reference sequence). V was clipped by 0 bases and J by 1 base, with 8 bases between them.

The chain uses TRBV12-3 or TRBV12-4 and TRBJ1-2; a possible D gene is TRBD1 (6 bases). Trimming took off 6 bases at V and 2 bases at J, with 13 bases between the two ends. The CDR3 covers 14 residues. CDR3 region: CASSRRGGNYGYTF. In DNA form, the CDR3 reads TGTGCCAGCAGCCGGAGGGGGGGAAACTATGGCTACACCTTC.

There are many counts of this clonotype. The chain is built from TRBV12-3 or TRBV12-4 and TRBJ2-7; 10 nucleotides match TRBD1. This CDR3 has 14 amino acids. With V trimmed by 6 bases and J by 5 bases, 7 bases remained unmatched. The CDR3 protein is CASRTGTGADEQYF. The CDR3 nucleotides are TGTGCCAGCAGAACCGGGACAGGGGCTGACGAGCAGTACTTC.

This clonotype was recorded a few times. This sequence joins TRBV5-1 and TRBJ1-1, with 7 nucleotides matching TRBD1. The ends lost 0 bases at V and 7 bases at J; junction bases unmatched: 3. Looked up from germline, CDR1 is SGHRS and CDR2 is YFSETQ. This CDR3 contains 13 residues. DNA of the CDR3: TGCGCCAGCAGCTTGGCCGGGACAGATGAAGCTTTCTTT. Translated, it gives CASSLAGTDEAFF.

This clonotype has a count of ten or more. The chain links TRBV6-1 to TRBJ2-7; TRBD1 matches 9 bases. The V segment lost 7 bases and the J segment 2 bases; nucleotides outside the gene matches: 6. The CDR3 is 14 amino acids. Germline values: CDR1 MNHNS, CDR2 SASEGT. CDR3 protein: CASIPGQGTYEQYF. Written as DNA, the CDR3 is TGTGCCAGCATCCCGGGACAGGGAACCTACGAGCAGTACTTC.

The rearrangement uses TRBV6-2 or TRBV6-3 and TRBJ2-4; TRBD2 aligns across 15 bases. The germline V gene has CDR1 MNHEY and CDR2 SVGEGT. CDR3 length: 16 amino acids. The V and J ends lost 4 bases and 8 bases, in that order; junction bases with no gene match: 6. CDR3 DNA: TGTGCCAGCAGTTGGGGACTAGCGGGAGGTAGAGACATTCAGTACTTC. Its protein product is CASSWGLAGGRDIQYF.

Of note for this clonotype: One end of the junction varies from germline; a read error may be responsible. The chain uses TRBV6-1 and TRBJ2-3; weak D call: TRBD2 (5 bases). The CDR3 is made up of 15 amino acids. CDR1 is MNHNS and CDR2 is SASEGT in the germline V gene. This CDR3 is CASSALRWERATQFF. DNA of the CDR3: TGTGCCAGCAGTGCCTTAAGATGGGAGAGGGCTACGCAGTTTTTT.

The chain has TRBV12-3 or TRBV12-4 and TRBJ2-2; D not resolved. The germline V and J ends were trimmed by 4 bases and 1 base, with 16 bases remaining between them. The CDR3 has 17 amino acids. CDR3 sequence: CASSYPQDFKNTGELFF. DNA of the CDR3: TGTGCCAGCAGTTACCCCCAAGACTTTAAGAACACCGGGGAGCTGTTTTTT.

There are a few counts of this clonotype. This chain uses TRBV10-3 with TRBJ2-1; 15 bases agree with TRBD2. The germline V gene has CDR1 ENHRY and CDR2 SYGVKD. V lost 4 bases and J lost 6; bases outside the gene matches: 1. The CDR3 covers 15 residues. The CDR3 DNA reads TGTGCCATCAGTGGGGGACTAGCGGGAGGCAATGAGCAGTTCTTC. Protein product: CAISGGLAGGNEQFF.

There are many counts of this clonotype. CDR3 loop: CASSFAESSYNEQFF. The CDR3 region has the DNA TGCGCCAGCAGCTTCGCCGAGAGCTCCTACAATGAGCAGTTCTTC. The J gene is TRBJ2-1, the V gene TRBV5-1; D is uncertain. Between the trimmed V and J ends, which lost 2 bases and 0 bases, there was a span of 9 bases. In germline, CDR1 is SGHRS, CDR2 YFSETQ. The CDR3 contains 15 residues.

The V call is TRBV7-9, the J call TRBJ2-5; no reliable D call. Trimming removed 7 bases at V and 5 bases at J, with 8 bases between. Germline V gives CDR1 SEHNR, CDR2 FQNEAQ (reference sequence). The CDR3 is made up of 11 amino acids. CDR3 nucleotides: TGTGCCAGCACCCTCGGCGAGACCCAGTACTTC. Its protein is CASTLGETQYF.

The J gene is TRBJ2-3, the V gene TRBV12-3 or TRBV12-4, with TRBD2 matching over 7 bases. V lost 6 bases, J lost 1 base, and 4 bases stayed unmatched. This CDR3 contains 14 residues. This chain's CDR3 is CASRYTSGTDTQYF. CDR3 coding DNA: TGTGCCAGCAGATATACTAGCGGCACAGATACGCAGTATTTT.

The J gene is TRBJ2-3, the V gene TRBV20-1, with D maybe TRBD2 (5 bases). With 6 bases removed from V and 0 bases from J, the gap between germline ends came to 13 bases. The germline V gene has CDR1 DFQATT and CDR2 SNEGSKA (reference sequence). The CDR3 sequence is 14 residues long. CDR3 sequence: CSAYDRTSTDTQYF. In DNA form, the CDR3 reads TGCAGTGCCTACGATAGGACTAGCACAGATACGCAGTATTTT.

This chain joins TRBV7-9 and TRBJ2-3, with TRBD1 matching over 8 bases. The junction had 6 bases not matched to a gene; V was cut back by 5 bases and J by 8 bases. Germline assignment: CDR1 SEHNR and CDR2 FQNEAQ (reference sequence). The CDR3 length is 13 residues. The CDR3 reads CASSAIRGPTQYF. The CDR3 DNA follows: TGTGCCAGCAGCGCCATCAGGGGGCCTACGCAGTATTTT.

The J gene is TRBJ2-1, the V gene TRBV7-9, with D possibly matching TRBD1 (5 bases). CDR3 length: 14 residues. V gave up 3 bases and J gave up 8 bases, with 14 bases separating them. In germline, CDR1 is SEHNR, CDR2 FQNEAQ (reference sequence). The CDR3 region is CASSFWGGADEQFF. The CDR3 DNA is TGTGCCAGCAGCTTCTGGGGTGGGGCCGATGAGCAGTTCTTC.